Listed below are T cell receptor beta chains from one sample, sequenced in a study of T cells in Graves' hyperthyroidism and ophthalmopathy. TCRdb fed the multiplex PCR reads into MiXCR, producing one record per CDR3 protein. Seen here are under 600,000 distinct CDR3 sequences, more than 15% observed once, and the top ten hold approximately 3.5%. Material: blood. These receptors were obtained from a woman between 35 and 50 years old with Graves' ophthalmopathy. Each CDR3 is given with its conserved first and last residue. D genes are given only for firm matches. For some rows the clone size is stated as once, few or many, or as a class when expanded; others skip it.

V: TRBV15
J: TRBJ1-5
size: NA
D: NA
DNA: TGTGCCACCAGCAGAGATCCGGGGCATCAGCCCCAGCATTTT
CDR3: CATSRDPGHQPQHF

V: TRBV12-3/TRBV12-4
J: TRBJ2-2
size: NA
D: NA
DNA: TGTGCCAGCAGTTTATTGGTTTTCCGGGAGCTGTTTTTT
CDR3: CASSLLVFRELFF

V: TRBV5-1
J: TRBJ1-4
size: few
D: NA
DNA: TGCGCCAGCAGCCTAGATTTCTCGGACACGGGTGAAAAACTGTTTTTT
CDR3: CASSLDFSDTGEKLFF

V: TRBV18
J: TRBJ1-2
size: few
D: NA
DNA: TGTGCCAGCTCACCAGACAGATATGGCTACACCTTC
CDR3: CASSPDRYGYTF

V: TRBV5-1
J: TRBJ2-1
size: NA
D: TRBD2
DNA: TGCGCCAGCAGCCACTCTAGCGGGAGGGCCGACAATGAGCAGTTCTTC
CDR3: CASSHSSGRADNEQFF

V: TRBV28
J: TRBJ1-5
size: few
D: NA
DNA: TGTGCCAATGGGGAGAGAACAGGGAATCAGCCCCAGCATTTT
CDR3: CANGERTGNQPQHF

V: TRBV7-8
J: TRBJ2-1
size: NA
D: TRBD2
DNA: TGTGCCAGCAGCTTTCGGCCGGGACTAGCGGGACTGAATGAGCAGTTCTTC
CDR3: CASSFRPGLAGLNEQFF

V: TRBV7-6
J: TRBJ2-1
size: many
D: TRBD1
DNA: TGTGCCAGCAGCCCTGGACAGGGGAAGGTCGCTGAGCAGTTCTTC
CDR3: CASSPGQGKVAEQFF

V: TRBV18
J: TRBJ1-5
size: many
D: TRBD1
DNA: TGTGCCAGCTCACCGGGACAGGGTGGACAGCCCCAGCATTTT
CDR3: CASSPGQGGQPQHF

V: TRBV6-1
J: TRBJ2-1
size: few
D: TRBD2
DNA: TGTGCCAGCCTCTACTCCCCTGCGGGAGCACACAATGAGCAGTTCTTC
CDR3: CASLYSPAGAHNEQFF

V: TRBV18
J: TRBJ2-7
size: few
D: TRBD1
DNA: TGTGCCAGCTCACCGATATCTCCGGGACAGGGGGGTCTCGAGCAGTACTTC
CDR3: CASSPISPGQGGLEQYF

V: TRBV4-1
J: TRBJ2-2
size: NA
D: NA
DNA: TGCGCCAGCAGCCGCGATTGGCGCCAGAGATCGAACACCGGGGAGCTGTTTTTT
CDR3: CASSRDWRQRSNTGELFF

V: TRBV10-3
J: TRBJ2-5
size: few
D: TRBD2
DNA: TGTGCCATCAGTGAGGGGACTACTGAAGAGACCCAGTACTTC
CDR3: CAISEGTTEETQYF

V: TRBV11-3
J: TRBJ2-3
size: many
D: NA
DNA: TGTGCCAGCAGCTTCTCTCCAGATACGCAGTATTTT
CDR3: CASSFSPDTQYF

V: TRBV20-1
J: TRBJ2-1
size: NA
D: TRBD2
DNA: TGCAGTGCTAGAGTATTGCGGCGGGGGAATGAGCAGTTCTTC
CDR3: CSARVLRRGNEQFF

V: TRBV7-9
J: TRBJ2-2
size: many
D: NA
DNA: TGTGCCAGCAGCGTCACCGGGACAGCGGGCGGGGAGCTGTTTTTT
CDR3: CASSVTGTAGGELFF

V: TRBV12-3/TRBV12-4
J: TRBJ1-2
size: few
D: NA
DNA: TGTGCCAGCAGCCAAGATAGTGCCAGGGTCTATGGCTACACCTTC
CDR3: CASSQDSARVYGYTF

V: TRBV25-1
J: TRBJ2-5
size: NA
D: NA
DNA: TGTGCCAGCAGTGAATTTCGGGGCTTAGAAGGCGAGACCCAGTACTTC
CDR3: CASSEFRGLEGETQYF

V: TRBV3-1
J: TRBJ2-3
size: NA
D: NA
DNA: TGTGCCAGCAGCCAAGCGCCCGGATCAGATACGCAGTATTTT
CDR3: CASSQAPGSDTQYF

V: TRBV7-2
J: TRBJ1-6
size: few
D: NA
DNA: TGTGCCAGCAGTTGGGTTGGCTCCTATAATTCACCCCTCCACTTT
CDR3: CASSWVGSYNSPLHF

V: TRBV29-1
J: TRBJ2-5
size: NA
D: NA
DNA: TGCAGCGGTACCCGGGCCCAGAGAGAGACCCAGTACTTC
CDR3: CSGTRAQRETQYF

V: TRBV6-5
J: TRBJ1-1
size: NA
D: NA
DNA: TGTGCCAGCAGTTATCGGGGAGGGCAAATGAACACTGAAGCTTTCTTT
CDR3: CASSYRGGQMNTEAFF

V: TRBV10-3
J: TRBJ2-7
size: many
D: NA
DNA: TGTGCCATCAGCGCAGTCTCCTACGAGCAGTACTTC
CDR3: CAISAVSYEQYF

V: TRBV7-3
J: TRBJ2-1
size: NA
D: TRBD2
DNA: TGTGCCAGCGGCGGGAGTGGTGAGCAGTTCTTC
CDR3: CASGGSGEQFF

V: TRBV2
J: TRBJ1-1
size: NA
D: NA
DNA: TGTGCCAGCAGTGCCTCTAACAGGATACGGGGGTGGAGTGGGAACACTGAAGCTTTCTTT
CDR3: CASSASNRIRGWSGNTEAFF

V: TRBV5-1
J: TRBJ1-2
size: NA
D: NA
DNA: TGCGCCAGCAGCTTGGCCATGGGCACTGGCCTAAGCTACACCTTC
CDR3: CASSLAMGTGLSYTF

V: TRBV28
J: TRBJ2-7
size: many
D: NA
DNA: TGTGCCACCCTTCATTGGGGGAGGACCACCTCCTACGAGCAGTACTTC
CDR3: CATLHWGRTTSYEQYF

V: TRBV5-1
J: TRBJ2-7
size: NA
D: NA
DNA: TGCGCCAGCAGCCTCGGACCGGAGGTGGCCTACGAGCAGTACTTC
CDR3: CASSLGPEVAYEQYF

V: TRBV3-1
J: TRBJ2-1
size: many
D: NA
DNA: TGTGCCAGCAGCCAAGATCTTGGAAACAATGAGCAGTTCTTC
CDR3: CASSQDLGNNEQFF